This T cell receptor beta chain was identified in a study of OX40 agonist ivuxolimab in advanced cancers. Study overall: Patients received the agonistic anti-OX40 (CD134) antibody ivuxolimab. People who had prior anti-PD-1, anti-PD-L1 or anti-CTLA-4 therapy could take part, and under 45% had some. Dose-escalation patients' cancers were hepatocellular carcinoma, melanoma, renal cell or head and neck cancer.

Some clones are missing from TCRdb's copy, which holds only in-frame ones; the method was immunoSEQ multiplex PCR. The table records about 39,000 clones, 80% to 95% of them present only once. There are 12 residues in the CDR3. This clonotype was obtained from an adult with an advanced solid tumor such as melanoma, head and neck, liver or kidney cancer. This chain connects TRBV21-1 to TRBJ1-2. TRBV21-1 is annotated as a pseudogene. The sample here was CD4+ or CD8+ T cells sorted from blood, taken in a trial of the OX40 agonist ivuxolimab. CDR3 DNA: TGTGCCAGCAGCAAAAAAGGAGGAGTCTACACCTTC. Protein product: CASSKKGGVYTF.